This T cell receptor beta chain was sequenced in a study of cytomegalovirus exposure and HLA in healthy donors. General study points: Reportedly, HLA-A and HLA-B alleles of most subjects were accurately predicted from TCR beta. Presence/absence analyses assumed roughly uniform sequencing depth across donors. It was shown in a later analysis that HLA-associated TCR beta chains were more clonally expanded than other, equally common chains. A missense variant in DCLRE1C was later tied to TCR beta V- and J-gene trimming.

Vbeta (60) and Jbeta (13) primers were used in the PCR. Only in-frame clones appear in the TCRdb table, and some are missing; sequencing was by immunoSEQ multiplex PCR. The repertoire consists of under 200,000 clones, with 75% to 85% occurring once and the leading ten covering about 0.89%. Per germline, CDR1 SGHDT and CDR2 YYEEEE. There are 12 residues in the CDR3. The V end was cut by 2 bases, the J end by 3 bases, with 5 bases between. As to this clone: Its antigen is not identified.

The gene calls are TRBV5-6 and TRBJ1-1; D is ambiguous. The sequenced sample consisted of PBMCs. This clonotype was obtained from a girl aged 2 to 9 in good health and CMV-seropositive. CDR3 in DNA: TGTGCCAGCAGCTTTAGAGACACTGAAGCTTTCTTT. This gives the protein CASSFRDTEAFF.